These 2 T cell receptor beta chains were all obtained from the same sample, sequenced in a study of cytomegalovirus exposure and HLA in healthy donors. The PCR contained 60 Vbeta and 13 Jbeta primers. Some clones are missing from TCRdb's copy, which holds only in-frame ones; the method was immunoSEQ multiplex PCR. The repertoire holds 100,000 to 150,000 clones, with 83% as singletons. Sequenced: PBMCs. All receptors come from a woman in her 40s in good health and CMV-seropositive.

The genes are TRBV19 and TRBJ2-2; D is uncertain. From germline, CDR1 is LNHDA and CDR2 SQIVND (reference sequence). This CDR3 spans 12 amino acids. The ends were cut back, 5 bases at V and 6 bases at J, with 7 bases in the middle. The CDR3 here is CASSPFSGELFF. The CDR3 DNA reads as TGTGCCAGTAGTCCCTTCTCCGGGGAGCTGTTTTTT.

This rearrangement joins TRBV12-5 to TRBJ1-5, with 7 bases fitting TRBD1. V shed 6 bases, J shed 6 bases, and the junction held 14 bases outside the gene matches. The CDR3 covers 16 residues. The germline V gene encodes CDR1 LGHNT and CDR2 FRNRAP. The CDR3 reads CASGNRGGAGSQPQHF. CDR3 in DNA: TGTGCTAGTGGAAACAGGGGTGGCGCGGGAAGTCAGCCCCAGCATTTT.